Below, one TCR beta chain is given with its context. The antigen is not known. This entry belongs to a study of OX40 agonist ivuxolimab in advanced cancers. Across the study: Patients were treated with intravenous ivuxolimab, dosed at 0.01 to 10 mg/kg and infused every 2 weeks. A male proportion of 82.7% was recorded, with mean age about 60 years and range about 23 to 90.

Produced via immunoSEQ multiplex PCR; TCRdb's table is partial and in-frame only. This sample has about 95,000 clones; roughly 90% occur once, and the top ten carry roughly 2.5%. The study's findings and limits: Not determined was the antigen specificity of the expanded peripheral T cells. Partial responders at 0.1-3.0 mg/kg had among the lowest clonal expansion.

Between the trimmed V and J ends, which lost 5 bases and 6 bases, there was a span of 17 bases. The CDR3 has 15 amino acids. The V gene's germline CDR1 is MDHEN and CDR2 SYDVKM. This chain connects TRBV28 to TRBJ2-4, with a possible D match to TRBD2 (6 bases). This clonotype was sampled from an adult with an advanced solid tumor such as melanoma, head and neck, liver or kidney cancer. Sequenced material: CD4+ or CD8+ T cells sorted from blood, taken in a trial of the OX40 agonist ivuxolimab. In DNA form, the CDR3 reads TGTGCCAGCAGTACCGCCGCGGGGTATGGAAACATTCAGTACTTC. Residues: CASSTAAGYGNIQYF.